A selection of T cell receptor beta chains follows, all from one sample in a study of OX40 agonist ivuxolimab in advanced cancers. TCRdb keeps only in-frame clones here, not all; method: immunoSEQ multiplex PCR. The sample contains nearly 90,000 clones, around 87% of which appear only once. The sequencing here drew on CD4+ or CD8+ T cells sorted from blood, taken in a trial of the OX40 agonist ivuxolimab. The receptor source for this set is an adult with an advanced solid tumor such as melanoma, head and neck, liver or kidney cancer. The CDR3 runs from the conserved cysteine through the conserved F or W. The D gene is left open where the match is weak. Clone sizes are given selectively: once, few, many, or a class where the clone is expanded.

D	V	size	J	CDR3	DNA
.	TRBV29-1	.	TRBJ2-3	CSGGTDTQYF	TGCAGCGGAGGTACAGATACGCAGTATTTT
.	TRBV11-2	.	TRBJ2-5	CASSFNRGGETQYF	TGTGCCAGCAGCTTTAACAGGGGAGGGGAGACCCAGTACTTC
.	TRBV20-1	few	TRBJ2-4	CSASGENIQYF	TGCAGTGCTAGTGGGGAAAACATTCAGTACTTC
.	TRBV6-5	.	TRBJ1-2	CASGWAAPPGYTF	TGTGCCAGCGGGTGGGCAGCCCCGCCAGGCTACACCTTC
.	TRBV5-1	.	TRBJ1-1	CASSINYGTGNIEAFF	TGCGCCAGCAGCATCAATTACGGGACGGGGAACATTGAAGCTTTCTTT
.	TRBV30	.	TRBJ2-7	CAWSDPGQQYF	TGTGCCTGGAGTGACCCGGGACAGCAGTACTTC
.	TRBV7-2	.	TRBJ2-3	CASSYSGWTSKNTQYF	TGTGCCAGCAGCTACTCCGGGTGGACGTCGAAAAATACGCAGTATTTT
.	TRBV6-5	.	TRBJ1-1	CASSGGGKDTEAFF	TGTGCCAGCAGTGGGGGAGGAAAGGACACTGAAGCTTTCTTT
.	TRBV6-5	.	TRBJ2-1	CASSYSQGSYNEQFF	TGTGCCAGCAGTTACTCGCAGGGCTCCTACAATGAGCAGTTCTTC
.	TRBV27	.	TRBJ1-6	CASSLQGRFNSPLHF	TGTGCCAGCAGTTTACAGGGACGGTTCAATTCACCCCTCCACTTT
TRBD2	TRBV7-7	.	TRBJ2-3	CASSPRIAGGADTQYF	TGTGCTAGCAGCCCACGGATAGCGGGGGGGGCAGATACGCAGTATTTT
.	TRBV19	.	TRBJ2-7	CASSRGLEQYF	TGTGCCAGTAGCAGAGGACTTGAGCAGTACTTC
TRBD2	TRBV5-4	few	TRBJ2-7	CASSLAGSLAGGTYEQYF	TGTGCCAGCAGCTTGGCGGGCTCCCTAGCGGGAGGTACCTACGAGCAGTACTTC
.	TRBV19	once	TRBJ2-7	CASPRGEEEGEQYF	TGTGCCAGTCCGAGGGGGGAAGAAGAGGGCGAGCAGTACTTC
TRBD2	TRBV19	once	TRBJ2-7	CASSPREGDNYEQYF	TGTGCCAGTAGTCCCCGGGAGGGGGACAACTACGAGCAGTACTTC
.	TRBV4-2	.	TRBJ2-7	CASSQDRASDEQYF	TGTGCCAGCAGCCAAGATCGGGCTAGCGACGAGCAGTACTTC
.	TRBV7-2	.	TRBJ2-3	CASSSGRASDTDTQYF	TGTGCCAGCAGCTCCGGCAGGGCTAGCGACACAGATACGCAGTATTTT
TRBD1	TRBV9	.	TRBJ1-2	CASSAWDSTNYGYTF	TGTGCCAGCAGCGCCTGGGACAGTACTAACTATGGCTACACCTTC
TRBD2	TRBV19	.	TRBJ2-3	CASSTDKTSGYTDTQYF	TGTGCCAGTAGTACCGACAAGACTAGCGGATACACAGATACGCAGTATTTT